The T cell receptor (beta chain) described here comes from a study of T cell responses to AZD1222 COVID-19 vaccine. Study-wide background: Second-dose recipients at about 4 or about 12 weeks were treated as one pooled group. Study observations and caveats: At baseline, seropositivity was found in only a handful of AZD1222 recipients. Donors, mostly white British, included more females; clonal diversity was possibly underestimated. Samples come after the peak T cell response, not at day 14.

Clones were sequenced by immunoSEQ multiplex PCR, and TCRdb holds only the in-frame ones, with some missing. The table shows approximately 140,000 clones, with 90% occurring only once. With regard to this clone: Its antigen remains unknown.

Germline V gene data show CDR1 as SGHTA and CDR2 as FQGTGA. The germline V and J ends were trimmed by 4 bases and 0 bases, with 12 bases remaining between them. CDR3 size: 15 residues. The TCR was taken from an adult in good health. The sequencing used peripheral blood, collected on day 0 of AZD1222 vaccination. The rearrangement joins TRBV7-3 to TRBJ1-1, with D maybe TRBD1 (5 bases). The CDR3 coding sequence is TGTGCCAGCAGCTGGGGACCGAGCGTGAACACTGAAGCTTTCTTT. Translated: CASSWGPSVNTEAFF.